The sample holds one count of the clone carrying this TCR beta chain. The germline V gene encodes CDR1 SGHNT and CDR2 YENEEA. The CDR3 is made up of 14 amino acids. Trimming took 1 base from V and 7 from J, leaving 11 bases between them. This sample was included in a study of blood T cell repertoires in COVID-19. At the level of the study: In each case, the material was cDNA or gDNA derived from T cells, B-cell-depleted T cells, or PBMCs.

Per the original methods: Counts of nucleated cells, estimated from reference gene primer amplification, were obtained. The table came from immunoSEQ multiplex PCR; TCRdb's copy has only in-frame clones and leaves some out. The DNA gave D and trimming, while V, J and clone size come from that table. The sample gives 200,000 to 300,000 clones, about nine tenths of which show up once; approximately 4% is in the top ten. The origin of this receptor is a woman aged 35 to 49 with acute or convalescent COVID-19. The genes are TRBV11-3 and TRBJ2-1; possibly TRBD1 for D (5 bases). Sequenced input: peripheral blood. The CDR3 nucleotides are TGTGCCAGCAGCTTAGGATGGGGCTCGAATGAGCAGTTCTTC. It translates to CASSLGWGSNEQFF.